The 28 T cell receptor beta chains given below trace back to one sample, sequenced in a study of blood T cells in healthy people across ages. It was with a sample-barcoded 5' primer and a J-beta primer mix that a second PCR of roughly 6 to 11 cycles was run. Each CDR3 protein gets one entry after TCRdb re-called the 5' RACE reads with MiXCR. The data contain around 820,000 distinct CDR3 sequences, around 25% of them singletons. These records were also assigned to another study, of T cells of mothers and their children.

The sequencing sample was made of blood. The source is a boy aged 5-17 years in good health.

The gene calls are TRBV7-9 and TRBJ2-1, with 14 bases that match TRBD2. The J call is doubtful: the DNA matches TRBJ2-7 better. The CDR3 runs to 17 residues. Germline V CDR1 and CDR2: SEHNR, FQNEAQ (reference sequence). The CDR3 loop is CASSDPGLAGVYHEQYF. CDR3 bases: TGTGCCAGCAGCGATCCGGGACTAGCGGGAGTTTACCACGAGCAGTACTTC.

This clonotype was detected only a few times. The V gene is TRBV28, the J gene TRBJ1-4; D is perhaps TRBD1 (6 bases). The germline V and J ends were trimmed by 10 bases and 4 bases, with 10 bases remaining between them. In germline, CDR1 is MDHEN, CDR2 SYDVKM. The CDR3 runs 12 residues. The CDR3 is CATQGFNEKLFF. The CDR3 region has the DNA TGTGCCACACAGGGCTTTAATGAAAAACTGTTTTTT.

The V gene is TRBV5-1, the J gene TRBJ2-1; 12 bases are shared with TRBD2. Per germline, CDR1 SGHRS and CDR2 YFSETQ. With 5 bases clipped from V and 9 bases from J, the junction kept 12 bases outside the gene matches. The CDR3 has 16 amino acids. The CDR3 here is CASSLPPSGGAGEQFF. For the CDR3, the DNA is TGCGCCAGCAGTCTACCACCTAGCGGGGGGGCCGGTGAGCAGTTCTTC. The entire variable domain, with the rest obtained from reference TRBV5-1 and TRBJ2-1, is as follows: KAGVTQTPRYLIKTRGQQVTLSCSPISGHRSVSWYQQTPGQGLQFLFEYFSETQRNKGNFPGRFSGRQFSNSRSEMNVSTLELGDSALYLCASSLPPSGGAGEQFFGPGTRLTVL.

This clonotype has a handful of counts. The chain links TRBV6-1 to TRBJ2-5; TRBD2 matches 8 bases. The CDR3 consists of 16 residues. J gave up 2 bases and V 6 bases, and 11 bases lay outside the gene matches. Germline V gene lookup returns CDR1 MNHNS and CDR2 SASEGT. The CDR3 region is CASRPESGGVQETQYF. The CDR3, as DNA: TGTGCCAGCAGGCCTGAGAGCGGGGGTGTTCAAGAGACCCAGTACTTC.

This clonotype occurred a few times. This sequence joins TRBV5-6 and TRBJ2-5; 7 bases match TRBD2. V shed 5 bases and J 2 bases; nucleotides not matched to a gene: 9. Germline V gene data show CDR1 as SGHDT and CDR2 as YYEEEE. The CDR3 is 15 amino acids. The CDR3 DNA reads as TGTGCCAGCAGTCCTGGCACTAGCGCACAAGAGACCCAGTACTTC. Translated, it gives CASSPGTSAQETQYF.

This clonotype occurred a few times. The chain combines TRBV5-1 with TRBJ2-5, with unresolved D. The better agreement between TRBJ2-1 and the DNA end casts doubt on the J call. Germline-derived CDR1 and CDR2 are SGHRS and YFSETQ. The CDR3 runs to 13 residues. CDR3 loop: CASSLTAKNEQFF. The CDR3 DNA is TGCGCCAGCAGCCTCACAGCTAAAAATGAGCAGTTCTTC.

CDR3 protein: CASSYRGGSNEQFF. For the CDR3, the DNA is TGTGCCAGCAGTTACAGGGGGGGCTCCAATGAGCAGTTCTTC. The rearrangement uses TRBV6-5 and TRBJ2-1, with D tentatively TRBD2 (7 bases). The CDR3 runs 14 residues. Trimming removed 2 bases from V and 6 bases from J, with 11 bases in between. Per germline, CDR1 MNHEY and CDR2 SVGAGI.

CDR3 coding DNA: TGTGCCAGCAGCTTAGTTTCATCGACTGAGTGGCGGGGGACCCAGTACTTC. It specifies CASSLVSSTEWRGTQYF. The V call is TRBV7-2, the J call TRBJ2-5, with D perhaps matching TRBD2 (6 bases). CDR1 and CDR2 (germline): SGHTA, FQGNSA. This CDR3 spans 17 amino acids. The V and J ends lost 1 base and 7 bases respectively, with 22 bases between them.

Notes on this clonotype: This may be a read error, as it is one base from a much larger clone. The chain links TRBV7-2 to TRBJ2-7, with 7 bases matching TRBD2. Germline CDR1 reads SGHTA; CDR2 reads FQGNSA. The CDR3 has 14 amino acids. The CDR3, as DNA: TGTGCCAGCAGCGTAGCGGCTAGCGGCTACGAGCAGTACTTC. This gives the protein CASSVAASGYEQYF. Variable domain in full (rest from reference TRBV7-2 and TRBJ2-7): GAGVSQSPSNKVTEKGKDVELRCDPISGHTALYWYRQSLGQGLEFLIYFQGNSAPDKSGLPSDRFSAERTGGSVSTLTIQRTQQEDSAVYLCASSVAASGYEQYFGPGTRLTVT.

The chain is built from TRBV15 and TRBJ2-5; D uncertain. The CDR3 sequence is 15 residues long. V was clipped by 0 bases and J by 4 bases, with 12 bases between them. Germline V gene sequence: CDR1 LNHNV, CDR2 YYDKDF (reference sequence). The CDR3 region is CATSRDLSRGETQYF. In DNA, the CDR3 is TGTGCCACCAGCAGAGATCTTAGCAGAGGAGAGACCCAGTACTTC.

This clonotype was observed a handful of times. The chain is built from TRBV7-3 and TRBJ2-5, with D possibly matching TRBD2 (7 bases). Germline CDR1 is SGHTA and CDR2 is FQGTGA. CDR3 size: 15 residues. V was pared by 4 bases and J by 2 bases, with 14 bases between. CDR3 in DNA: TGTGCCAGCAGCTCCGGCGGGGGCCCTCAAGAGACCCAGTACTTC. Residues: CASSSGGGPQETQYF.

For this clonotype: One end of the junction does not line up with germline, which may come from a read error. The chain combines TRBV15 with TRBJ1-5, with TRBD1 identical over 7 bases. The germline V gene has CDR1 LNHNV and CDR2 YYDKDF (reference sequence). This CDR3 spans 18 amino acids. CDR3: CATNRDPRDRELSQPQHF. The CDR3 region has the DNA TGTGCCACCAACAGAGATCCCCGCGACAGGGAACTCTCTCAGCCCCAGCATTTT.

CDR3: CASSSSGFSGANVLTF. DNA for the CDR3: TGTGCCAGCAGCTCCTCAGGGTTTTCTGGGGCCAACGTCCTGACTTTC. The V gene is TRBV7-3, the J gene TRBJ2-6, with D perhaps matching TRBD1 (5 bases). Germline values: CDR1 SGHTA, CDR2 FQGTGA. V was shortened by 4 bases and J by 1 base, with 11 bases between the two germline ends. The CDR3 totals 16 residues.

This clonotype was seen only a few times. The rearrangement joins TRBV5-1 to TRBJ2-7; 10 bases align to TRBD2. With 3 bases clipped from V and 3 bases from J, the junction kept 3 bases outside the gene matches. Germline CDR1 and CDR2: SGHRS and YFSETQ. The CDR3 length is 14 residues. The CDR3 nucleotides are TGCGCCAGCAGCTCCGGGACTAGCGTCTACGAGCAGTACTTC. Amino acids: CASSSGTSVYEQYF.

This chain connects TRBV4-3 to TRBJ2-7; D may be TRBD2 (5 bases). The CDR3 has 15 residues. The V end lost 4 bases, the J end lost 1 base, and 14 bases lay between the germline ends. CDR1 is LGHNA and CDR2 is YSLEER in the germline V gene. CDR3 sequence reads: CASSRILGGSYEQYF. DNA of the CDR3: TGCGCCAGCAGCCGCATATTGGGCGGGTCCTACGAGCAGTACTTC.

This clonotype was seen a few times. The V and J genes are TRBV20-1 and TRBJ1-1, with a weak D call TRBD1 (5 bases). Trimming pared 3 bases from V and 1 base from J, leaving 9 bases between. The CDR3 covers 13 residues. CDR1 is DFQATT, CDR2 SNEGSKA, per germline (reference sequence). CDR3 bases: TGCAGTGCTAGCAGGGATCAGAACACTGAAGCTTTCTTT. It encodes CSASRDQNTEAFF.

The V and J genes are TRBV4-3 and TRBJ2-5, with D perhaps TRBD1 or TRBD2 (6 bases each). This CDR3 comprises 14 residues. Germline lookup yields CDR1 LGHNA and CDR2 YSLEER. V was shortened by 0 bases and J by 4 bases, with 9 bases between the two germline ends. CDR3 in DNA: TGCGCCAGCAGCCAAGAAGGGGGGACAGAGACCCAGTACTTC. Amino acids: CASSQEGGTETQYF.

This clonotype has more than one count but fewer than ten. CDR3 sequence (DNA): TGCAGTGCGGGGAAGGCAGGGGGAGTGAAGAGTGAGCAGTTCTTC. Its translation: CSAGKAGGVKSEQFF. This chain uses TRBV20-1 with TRBJ2-1; 7 bases match TRBD1. CDR1 DFQATT and CDR2 SNEGSKA come from the germline V gene (reference sequence). The V and J ends lost 6 bases and 9 bases, in that order; junction bases with no gene match: 17. The CDR3 is 15 amino acids.

This clonotype was detected only a few times. The V gene is TRBV29-1, the J gene TRBJ2-7; TRBD2 matches 7 bases. V was clipped by 6 bases and J by 0 bases; unmatched bases: 8. This CDR3 has 14 residues. Germline-derived CDR1 and CDR2 are SQVTM and ANQGSEA. In nucleotides, the CDR3 is TGCAGCGTGGGCAGTCTAGCGGACTCCTACGAGCAGTACTTC. It yields the protein CSVGSLADSYEQYF.

The chain combines TRBV28 with TRBJ2-5; D ambiguous. The CDR3 runs 14 residues. V was cut by 2 bases and J by 4 bases, with 11 bases left in between. The germline CDR1 and CDR2 sequences are MDHEN and SYDVKM. The CDR3 protein is CASSLAPGSETQYF. The CDR3 nucleotides read TGTGCCAGCAGTTTAGCTCCGGGCTCAGAGACCCAGTACTTC.

This clonotype has only a few counts. The chain carries TRBV27 and TRBJ2-1; perhaps TRBD1 as D (5 bases). Trimming removed 5 bases from V and 0 bases from J, with 14 bases in between. The CDR3 is 16 residues long. Germline assignment: CDR1 MNHEY and CDR2 SMNVEV (reference sequence). The CDR3 bases are TGTGCCAGCAGTCGTCAGGGCCTGAGCTCCTACAATGAGCAGTTCTTC. Its translation: CASSRQGLSSYNEQFF.

This chain uses TRBV7-6 with TRBJ2-5, with 9 bases lining up with TRBD1. TRBJ2-7 matches the DNA end more closely, so the J call is doubtful. The CDR3 runs to 15 residues. Per the germline V gene, CDR1 is SGHVS and CDR2 is FNYEAQ. The CDR3 here is CASSRGQGTVYEQYF. The CDR3 bases are TGTGCCAGCAGCAGAGGACAGGGGACCGTCTACGAGCAGTACTTC.

The rearrangement joins TRBV29-1 to TRBJ2-1, with 11 bases matching TRBD2. V gave up 7 bases and J gave up 4 bases; unmatched junction bases: 6. Germline V gene lookup returns CDR1 SQVTM and CDR2 ANQGSEA. The CDR3 is 14 amino acids. The CDR3 here is CSGTLAGAYNEQFF. In nucleotides, the CDR3 is TGCAGCGGCACACTAGCGGGAGCATACAATGAGCAGTTCTTC.

The V call is TRBV6-2 or TRBV6-3, the J call TRBJ2-3, with 12 nucleotides matching TRBD2. The germline V gene has CDR1 MNHEY and CDR2 SVGEGT. Losses at the gene ends were 2 bases for V and 3 bases for J; bases not matched to a gene: 12. This CDR3 comprises 19 residues. The CDR3 is CASSYPPTRTSGITDTQYF. The CDR3 coding sequence is TGTGCCAGCAGTTACCCACCCACGCGGACTAGCGGGATTACAGATACGCAGTATTTT.

J is TRBJ2-3 and V is TRBV20-1, with 8 bases matching TRBD1. CDR3 length: 12 residues. With 6 bases clipped from V and 6 bases from J, the junction kept 5 bases outside the gene matches. CDR1 is DFQATT and CDR2 is SNEGSKA in the germline V gene (reference sequence). The CDR3 sequence is CSAGQGVDTQYF. The CDR3 DNA is TGCAGTGCAGGACAGGGAGTCGATACGCAGTATTTT.

In its sample, this clonotype was seen a few times. This chain uses TRBV9 with TRBJ1-1; D is unclear. Trimming cost V 0 bases and J 0 bases, with 6 bases left between them. The CDR3 loop spans 14 amino acids. Germline assignment: CDR1 SGDLS and CDR2 YYNGEE. DNA for the CDR3: TGTGCCAGCAGCGTAGTAACCTTGAACACTGAAGCTTTCTTT. This translates into CASSVVTLNTEAFF.

This clonotype was detected only a few times. The CDR3 end shows no conserved phenylalanine or tryptophan, and so a read error is likely. This sequence joins TRBV7-9 and TRBJ2-5; possibly TRBD2 for D (6 bases). The closer fit of TRBJ2-1 to the DNA end suggests the J call may be wrong. Germline CDR1 reads SEHNR; CDR2 reads FQNEAQ (reference sequence). The CDR3 is 16 residues long. Written as DNA, the CDR3 is TGTGCCAGCAGCTTTGGAGGGACCCGTCTGGCCAACGAGCAGTTCCTC. It encodes CASSFGGTRLANEQFL.

This clonotype was counted between two and nine times. The V call is TRBV10-3, the J call TRBJ2-1; D remains ambiguous. Trimming took 0 bases from V and 8 from J, leaving 11 bases between them. The CDR3 is 14 amino acids. Germline CDR1 and CDR2: ENHRY and SYGVKD. In DNA, the CDR3 is TGTGCCATCAGTGAGTCGAACCTTCCAGATGAGCAGTTCTTC. Translation gives CAISESNLPDEQFF.